This T cell receptor (beta chain) was recovered during a study of T cell responses to AZD1222 COVID-19 vaccine. CDR1 and CDR2 (germline): SGHDT, YYEEEE. V was pared by 0 bases and J by 3 bases, with 7 bases between. This CDR3 comprises 13 residues. Only in-frame clones appear in the TCRdb table, and some are missing; sequencing was by immunoSEQ multiplex PCR. The top ten clones hold 40% to 55% of a sample with 100,000 or so clones, approximately 89% of them seen once. Study-wide points: As reported, nearly half of all spike-specific TCRs target variant regions that are unmutated. With dominance at 160-218 and 743-854, vaccine-associated CD4 TCRs spanned spike. Donors were mostly white British, more females; clonal diversity possibly underestimated.

Details on this clone: Its target is not known.

The receptor's source is an adult who received the AZD1222 COVID-19 vaccine. Sequences were derived from peripheral blood, sampled 28 days after the second AZD1222 dose. The chain has TRBV5-6 and TRBJ2-7; D might be TRBD1 (5 bases). The CDR3 DNA is TGTGCCAGCAGCTTGGCAGGGCGCTACGAGCAGTACTTC. Encoded protein: CASSLAGRYEQYF.